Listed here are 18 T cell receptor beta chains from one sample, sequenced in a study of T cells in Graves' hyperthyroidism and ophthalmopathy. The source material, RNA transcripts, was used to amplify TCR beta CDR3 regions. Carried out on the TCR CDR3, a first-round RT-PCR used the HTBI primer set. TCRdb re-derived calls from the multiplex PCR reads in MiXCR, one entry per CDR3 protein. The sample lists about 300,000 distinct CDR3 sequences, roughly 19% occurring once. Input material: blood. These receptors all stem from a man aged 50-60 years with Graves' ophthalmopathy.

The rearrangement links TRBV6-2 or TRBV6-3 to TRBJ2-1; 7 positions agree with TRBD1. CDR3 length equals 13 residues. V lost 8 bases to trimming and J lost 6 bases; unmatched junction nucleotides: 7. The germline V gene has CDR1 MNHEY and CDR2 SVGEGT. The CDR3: CASRPDRVNEQFF. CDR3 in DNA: TGTGCCAGCCGTCCTGACAGGGTCAATGAGCAGTTCTTC.

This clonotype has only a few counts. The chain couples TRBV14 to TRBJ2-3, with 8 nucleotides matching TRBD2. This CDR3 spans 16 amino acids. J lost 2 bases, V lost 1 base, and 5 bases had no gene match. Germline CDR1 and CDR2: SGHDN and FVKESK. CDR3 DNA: TGTGCCAGCAGCCAAGGAACTAGCGGCTTCACAGATACGCAGTATTTT. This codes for CASSQGTSGFTDTQYF.

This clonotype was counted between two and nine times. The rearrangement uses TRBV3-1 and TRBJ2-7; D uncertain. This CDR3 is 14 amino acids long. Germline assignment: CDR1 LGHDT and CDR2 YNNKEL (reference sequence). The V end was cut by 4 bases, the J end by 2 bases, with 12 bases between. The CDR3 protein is CASSLSPVPYEQYF. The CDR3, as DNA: TGTGCCAGCAGCCTCAGCCCGGTCCCCTACGAGCAGTACTTC.

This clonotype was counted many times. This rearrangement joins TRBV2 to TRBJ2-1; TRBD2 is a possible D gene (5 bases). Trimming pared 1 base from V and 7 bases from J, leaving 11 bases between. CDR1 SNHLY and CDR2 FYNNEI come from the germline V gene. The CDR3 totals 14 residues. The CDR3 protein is CASSEVGDRNEQFF. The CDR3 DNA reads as TGTGCCAGCAGTGAAGTGGGAGATAGGAATGAGCAGTTCTTC.

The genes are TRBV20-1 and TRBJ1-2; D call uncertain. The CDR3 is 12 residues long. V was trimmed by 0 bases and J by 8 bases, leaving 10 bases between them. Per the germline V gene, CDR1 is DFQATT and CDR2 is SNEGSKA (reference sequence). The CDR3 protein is CSARDIRSGYTF. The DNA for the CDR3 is TGCAGTGCTAGAGATATCCGTAGCGGCTACACCTTC.

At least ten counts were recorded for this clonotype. This CDR3 reads CASSYGGGQPQHF. The DNA of the CDR3 is TGTGCCAGCAGTTACGGAGGGGGACAGCCCCAGCATTTT. The chain uses TRBV6-5 and TRBJ1-5; tentative D call: TRBD1 (6 bases). The CDR3 consists of 13 residues. Germline V gene data show CDR1 as MNHEY and CDR2 as SVGAGI. V was pared by 2 bases and J by 7 bases, with 9 bases between.

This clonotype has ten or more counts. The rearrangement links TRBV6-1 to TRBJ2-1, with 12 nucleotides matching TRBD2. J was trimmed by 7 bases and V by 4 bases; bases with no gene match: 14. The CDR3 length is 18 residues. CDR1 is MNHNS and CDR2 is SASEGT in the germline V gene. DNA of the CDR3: TGTGCCAGCAGTGGCAGGTCTAGCGGGAGGGCAGGTTCGAATGAGCAGTTCTTC. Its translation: CASSGRSSGRAGSNEQFF.

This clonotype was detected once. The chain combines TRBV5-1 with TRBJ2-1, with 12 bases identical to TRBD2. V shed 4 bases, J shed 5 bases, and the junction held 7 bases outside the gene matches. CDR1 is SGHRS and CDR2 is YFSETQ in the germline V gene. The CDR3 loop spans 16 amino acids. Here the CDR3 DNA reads TGCGCCAGCAGCCCTGGAGGACTAGCGGGAAACAATGAGCAGTTCTTC. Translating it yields CASSPGGLAGNNEQFF.

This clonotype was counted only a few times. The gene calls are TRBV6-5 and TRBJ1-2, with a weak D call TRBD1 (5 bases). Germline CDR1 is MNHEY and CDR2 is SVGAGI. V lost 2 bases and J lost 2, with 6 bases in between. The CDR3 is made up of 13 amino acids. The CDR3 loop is CASSYDSNYGYTF. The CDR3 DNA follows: TGTGCCAGCAGTTACGACAGCAACTATGGCTACACCTTC.

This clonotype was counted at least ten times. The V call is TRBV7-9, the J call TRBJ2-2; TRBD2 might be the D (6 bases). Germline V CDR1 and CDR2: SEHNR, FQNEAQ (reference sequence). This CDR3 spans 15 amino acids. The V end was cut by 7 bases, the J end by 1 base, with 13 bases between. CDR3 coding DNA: TGTGCCAGCACCATGGGACTCTTGAACACCGGGGAGCTGTTTTTT. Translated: CASTMGLLNTGELFF.

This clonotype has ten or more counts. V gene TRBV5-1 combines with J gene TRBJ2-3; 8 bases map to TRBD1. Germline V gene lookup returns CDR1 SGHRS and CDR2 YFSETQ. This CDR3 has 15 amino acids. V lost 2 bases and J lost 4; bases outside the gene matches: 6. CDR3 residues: CASSLPDRAADTQYF. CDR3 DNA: TGCGCCAGCAGCTTACCGGACAGGGCTGCAGATACGCAGTATTTT.

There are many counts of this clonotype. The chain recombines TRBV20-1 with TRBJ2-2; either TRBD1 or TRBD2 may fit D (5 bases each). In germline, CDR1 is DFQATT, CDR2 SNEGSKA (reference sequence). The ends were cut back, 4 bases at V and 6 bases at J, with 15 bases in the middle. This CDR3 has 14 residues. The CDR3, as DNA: TGCAGTGCTAACCGTCCAGGGAGTGCCGGGGAGCTGTTTTTT. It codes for CSANRPGSAGELFF.

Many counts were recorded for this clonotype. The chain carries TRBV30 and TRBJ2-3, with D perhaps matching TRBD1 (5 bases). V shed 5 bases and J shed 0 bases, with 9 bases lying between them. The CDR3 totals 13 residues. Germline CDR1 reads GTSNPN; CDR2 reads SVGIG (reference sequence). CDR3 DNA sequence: TGTGCCTGGGGGGCAGCCAGCACAGATACGCAGTATTTT. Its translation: CAWGAASTDTQYF.

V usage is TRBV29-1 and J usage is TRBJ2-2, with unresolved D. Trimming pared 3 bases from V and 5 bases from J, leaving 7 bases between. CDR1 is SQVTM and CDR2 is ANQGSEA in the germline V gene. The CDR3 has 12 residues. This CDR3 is CSVEGRTGELFF. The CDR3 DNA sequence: TGCAGCGTTGAGGGCCGGACCGGGGAGCTGTTTTTT.

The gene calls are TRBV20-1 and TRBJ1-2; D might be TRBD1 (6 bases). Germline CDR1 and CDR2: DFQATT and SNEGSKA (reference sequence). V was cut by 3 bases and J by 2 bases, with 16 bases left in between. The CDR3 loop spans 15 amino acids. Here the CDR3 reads CSASRYREPNYGYTF. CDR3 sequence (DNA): TGCAGTGCTAGTCGTTACAGGGAACCCAACTATGGCTACACCTTC.

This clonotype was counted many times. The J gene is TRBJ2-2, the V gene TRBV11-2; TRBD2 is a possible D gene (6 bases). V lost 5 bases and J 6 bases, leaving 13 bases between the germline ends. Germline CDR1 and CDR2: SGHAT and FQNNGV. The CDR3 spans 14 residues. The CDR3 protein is CASSPGRGAGELFF. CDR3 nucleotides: TGTGCCAGCAGCCCCGGGAGAGGCGCCGGGGAGCTGTTTTTT.

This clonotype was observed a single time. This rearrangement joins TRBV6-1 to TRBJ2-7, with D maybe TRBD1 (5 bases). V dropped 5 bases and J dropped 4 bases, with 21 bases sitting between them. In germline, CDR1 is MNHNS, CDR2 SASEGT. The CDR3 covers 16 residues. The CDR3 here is CASSTHPKQVGYEQYF. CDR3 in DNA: TGTGCCAGCAGTACCCACCCTAAACAGGTGGGGTACGAGCAGTACTTC.

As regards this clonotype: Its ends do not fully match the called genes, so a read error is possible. CDR3 nucleotide sequence: TGTGCCAGCACCCACACAGGGGTGAACGCTGAAGCTTTCTTT. Its protein is CASTHTGVNAEAFF. This chain connects TRBV28 to TRBJ1-1; 7 bases agree with TRBD1. Per germline, CDR1 MDHEN and CDR2 SYDVKM. CDR3 length equals 14 residues.